This entry is about one TCR beta chain. Its antigen remains unknown. The PCR used 60 Vbeta and 13 Jbeta primers. Clones were read by immunoSEQ multiplex PCR, and TCRdb kept only the in-frame ones, dropping some. The sample contains about 120,000 clones, roughly 83% of which appear only once. This entry belongs to a study of cytomegalovirus exposure and HLA in healthy donors. Unmatched junction bases numbered 8, after V lost 2 bases and J lost 2 bases. Per the germline V gene, CDR1 is MNHNS and CDR2 is SASEGT. The CDR3 covers 17 residues. Study-level findings and limits: Reported performance of the classifier showed diagnosis of cytomegalovirus status with high specificity and sensitivity.

Source material: PBMCs. This sequence joins TRBV6-1 and TRBJ1-3; 8 positions agree with TRBD1. The TCR sequence derives from a man aged 25-45 years in good health and CMV-seropositive. CDR3 region: CASSEMDREKTGNTIYF. The CDR3 nucleotides read TGTGCCAGCAGTGAAATGGACAGGGAGAAAACTGGAAACACCATATATTTT.